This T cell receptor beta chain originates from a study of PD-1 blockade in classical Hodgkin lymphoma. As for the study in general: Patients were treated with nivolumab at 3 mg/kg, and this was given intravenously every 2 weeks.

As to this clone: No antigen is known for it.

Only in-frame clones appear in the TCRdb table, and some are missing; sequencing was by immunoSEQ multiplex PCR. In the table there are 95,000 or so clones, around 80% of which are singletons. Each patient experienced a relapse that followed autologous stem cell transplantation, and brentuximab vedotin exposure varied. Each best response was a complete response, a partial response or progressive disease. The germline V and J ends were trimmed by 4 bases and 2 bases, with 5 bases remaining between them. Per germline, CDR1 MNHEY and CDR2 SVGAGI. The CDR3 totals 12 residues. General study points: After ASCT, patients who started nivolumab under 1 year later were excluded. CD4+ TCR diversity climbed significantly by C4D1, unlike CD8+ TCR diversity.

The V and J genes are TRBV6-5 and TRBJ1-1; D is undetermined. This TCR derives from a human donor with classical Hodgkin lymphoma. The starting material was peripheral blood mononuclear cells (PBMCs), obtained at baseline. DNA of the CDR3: TGTGCCAGCAGTTTGGTTAACACTGAAGCTTTCTTT. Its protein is CASSLVNTEAFF.